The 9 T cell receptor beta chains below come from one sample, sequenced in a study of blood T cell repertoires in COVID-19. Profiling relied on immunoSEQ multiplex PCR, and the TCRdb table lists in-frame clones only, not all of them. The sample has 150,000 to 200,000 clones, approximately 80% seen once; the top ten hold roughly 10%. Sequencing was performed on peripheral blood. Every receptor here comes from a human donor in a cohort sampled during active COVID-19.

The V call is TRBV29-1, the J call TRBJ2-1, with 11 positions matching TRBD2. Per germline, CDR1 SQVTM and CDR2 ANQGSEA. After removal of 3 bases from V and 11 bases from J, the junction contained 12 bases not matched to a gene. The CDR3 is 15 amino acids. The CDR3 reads CSVDRPTSGSRKQFF. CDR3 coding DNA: TGCAGCGTTGACCGACCCACTAGCGGGAGCCGGAAGCAGTTCTTC.

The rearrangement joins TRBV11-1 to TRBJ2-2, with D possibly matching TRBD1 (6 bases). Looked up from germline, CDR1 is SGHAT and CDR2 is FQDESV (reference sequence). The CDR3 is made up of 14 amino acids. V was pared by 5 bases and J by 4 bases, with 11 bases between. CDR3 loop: CASSLQGFTGELFF. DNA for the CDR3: TGTGCCAGCAGCCTACAGGGTTTCACCGGGGAGCTGTTTTTT.

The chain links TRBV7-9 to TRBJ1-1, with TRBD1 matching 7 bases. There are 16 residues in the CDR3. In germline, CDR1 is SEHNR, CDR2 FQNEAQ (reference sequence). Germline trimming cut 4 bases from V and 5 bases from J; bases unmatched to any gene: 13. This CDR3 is CASSSGQVGVGTEAFF. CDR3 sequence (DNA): TGTGCCAGCAGCTCAGGACAGGTGGGTGTAGGGACTGAAGCTTTCTTT.

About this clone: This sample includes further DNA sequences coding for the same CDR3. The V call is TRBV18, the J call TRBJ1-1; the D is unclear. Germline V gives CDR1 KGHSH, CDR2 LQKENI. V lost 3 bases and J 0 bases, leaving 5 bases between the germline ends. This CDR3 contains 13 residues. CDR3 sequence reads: CASSPGVNTEAFF. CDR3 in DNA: TGTGCCAGCTCACCTGGAGTGAACACTGAAGCTTTCTTT.

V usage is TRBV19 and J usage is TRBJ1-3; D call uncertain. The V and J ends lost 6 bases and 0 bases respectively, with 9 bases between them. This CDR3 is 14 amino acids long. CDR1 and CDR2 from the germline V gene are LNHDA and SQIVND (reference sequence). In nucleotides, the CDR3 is TGTGCCAGTAGCCTGATCAGCTCTGGAAACACCATATATTTT. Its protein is CASSLISSGNTIYF.

The DNA of the CDR3 is TGTGCCAGCAGCTTAAGAAGGGGCCGAGCCCAAGAGACCCAGTACTTC. It yields the protein CASSLRRGRAQETQYF. J is TRBJ2-5 and V is TRBV7-3, with a tentative D call TRBD1 (5 bases). V was trimmed by 1 base and J by 1 base, leaving 13 bases between them. The CDR3 runs 16 residues. Germline CDR1 reads SGHTA; CDR2 reads FQGTGA.

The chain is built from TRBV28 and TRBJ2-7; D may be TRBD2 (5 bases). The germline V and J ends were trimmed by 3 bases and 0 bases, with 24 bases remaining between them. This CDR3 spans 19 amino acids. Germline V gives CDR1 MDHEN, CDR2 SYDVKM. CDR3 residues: CASSLDHTKSVTSSYEQYF. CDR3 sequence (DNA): TGTGCCAGCAGTTTGGATCACACGAAGAGCGTAACTAGCTCCTACGAGCAGTACTTC.

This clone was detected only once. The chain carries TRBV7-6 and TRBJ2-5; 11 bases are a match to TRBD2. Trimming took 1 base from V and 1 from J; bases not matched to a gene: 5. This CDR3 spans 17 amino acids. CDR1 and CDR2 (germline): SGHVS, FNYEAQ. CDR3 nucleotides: TGTGCCAGCAGCTTAGGAACTAGCGGGGGAATCCAAGAGACCCAGTACTTC. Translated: CASSLGTSGGIQETQYF. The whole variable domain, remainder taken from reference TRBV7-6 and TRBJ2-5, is GAGVSQSPRYKVTKRGQDVALRCDPISGHVSLYWYRQALGQGPEFLTYFNYEAQQDKSGLPNDRFSAERPEGSISTLTIQRTEQRDSAMYRCASSLGTSGGIQETQYFGPGTRLLVL.

CDR3 sequence reads: CASSYSGAPYEQYF. CDR3 DNA: TGTGCCAGCAGTTACAGCGGGGCACCCTACGAGCAGTACTTC. This chain links TRBV6-2 or TRBV6-3 with TRBJ2-7, with TRBD2 matching 7 bases. Germline values: CDR1 MNHEY, CDR2 SVGEGT. With V trimmed by 2 bases and J by 2 bases, 3 bases remained unmatched. This CDR3 has 14 residues.